The 10 T cell receptor beta chains reported below all come from one sample, sequenced in a study of PD-1 blockade in classical Hodgkin lymphoma. Following autologous stem cell transplantation, relapse occurred in every patient, and exposure to brentuximab vedotin varied. Assay: immunoSEQ multiplex PCR; the TCRdb copy retains only in-frame clones and omits some. The data show around 41,000 clones, 60% to 85% seen once. The source material was peripheral blood mononuclear cells (PBMCs), sampled at baseline. These receptors all come from a human donor with classical Hodgkin lymphoma.

V gene TRBV9 combines with J gene TRBJ1-5; perhaps TRBD1 as D (6 bases). The germline V gene has CDR1 SGDLS and CDR2 YYNGEE. CDR3 length: 15 residues. The ends were cut back, 4 bases at V and 3 bases at J, with 14 bases in the middle. The CDR3 DNA follows: TGTGCCAGCAGCCCAGGGGTAGGGACCAATCAGCCCCAGCATTTT. Amino acids: CASSPGVGTNQPQHF.

The rearrangement links TRBV29-1 to TRBJ2-1, with TRBD1 identical over 9 bases. J was trimmed by 1 base and V by 3 bases; bases with no gene match: 7. CDR1 SQVTM and CDR2 ANQGSEA come from the germline V gene. The CDR3 has 16 amino acids. This chain's CDR3 is CSVDVGQGTSYNEQFF. The CDR3 coding sequence is TGCAGCGTTGACGTCGGACAGGGGACATCCTACAATGAGCAGTTCTTC.

The chain combines TRBV7-9 with TRBJ2-1; no firm D call. CDR1 SEHNR and CDR2 FQNEAQ come from the germline V gene (reference sequence). The CDR3 covers 17 residues. V was clipped by 10 bases and J by 0 bases, with 22 bases between them. The CDR3 DNA follows: TGTGCCACGAATCACCCGGGCAGCGAGAGCTCCTACAATGAGCAGTTCTTC. Residues: CATNHPGSESSYNEQFF.

This chain uses TRBV19 with TRBJ2-7, with D possibly being TRBD1 (6 bases). Germline V CDR1 and CDR2: LNHDA, SQIVND (reference sequence). The CDR3 has 14 residues. Deletions cut 4 bases from V and 6 bases from J, with 16 bases between. In DNA form, the CDR3 reads TGTGCCAGTAGTAGCCGTAGGGGGACCGGCGAGCAGTACTTC. Protein product: CASSSRRGTGEQYF.

V usage is TRBV19 and J usage is TRBJ1-1; a possible D gene is TRBD1 (5 bases). Germline V gene sequence: CDR1 LNHDA, CDR2 SQIVND (reference sequence). With 5 bases removed from V and 12 bases from J, the gap between germline ends came to 22 bases. The CDR3 has 14 amino acids. CDR3 amino acids: CASSVRNFAGRSFF. The CDR3 DNA sequence: TGTGCCAGTAGTGTACGTAACTTTGCAGGGAGGTCTTTCTTT. Looking up the rest from reference TRBV19 and TRBJ1-1 gives the full variable domain: DGGITQSPKYLFRKEGQNVTLSCEQNLNHDAMYWYRQDPGQGLRLIYYSQIVNDFQKGDIAEGYSVSREKKESFPLTVTSAQKNPTAFYLCASSVRNFAGRSFFGQGTRLTVV.

The chain carries TRBV7-9 and TRBJ1-1; 11 bases line up with TRBD1. V was pared by 4 bases and J by 7 bases, with 5 bases of the junction left unmatched. The CDR3 length is 14 residues. Germline CDR1 and CDR2: SEHNR and FQNEAQ (reference sequence). CDR3 bases: TGTGCCAGCAGCTGGGACAGGGGGGCGGATGAAGCTTTCTTT. Its translation: CASSWDRGADEAFF.

There are a few counts of this clone. The rearrangement uses TRBV23-1 and TRBJ2-7, with a possible D match to TRBD2 (6 bases). TRBV23-1 is flagged as an ORF with uncertain function. Trimming removed 2 bases at V and 0 bases at J, with 20 bases between. The CDR3 is made up of 18 amino acids. The CDR3 region is CASSQIRTRERTSYEQYF. The CDR3 DNA sequence: TGCGCCAGCAGTCAAATCCGAACACGGGAGCGCACCTCCTACGAGCAGTACTTC.

The chain recombines TRBV4-3 with TRBJ2-1, with D uncertain. The CDR3 extends over 14 amino acids. The V end lost 4 bases, the J end lost 4 bases, and 11 bases lay between the germline ends. The germline gives CDR1 LGHNA, CDR2 YSLEER. This chain's CDR3 is CASSPRQTYNEQFF. DNA of the CDR3: TGCGCCAGCAGCCCCCGCCAGACTTACAATGAGCAGTTCTTC.

The rearrangement links TRBV6-6 to TRBJ2-1; 7 nucleotides line up with TRBD1. This CDR3 spans 15 amino acids. The ends lost 5 bases at V and 4 bases at J; junction bases unmatched: 8. Germline CDR1 reads MNHNY; CDR2 reads SVGAGI (reference sequence). CDR3 in amino acids: CASSHRDRQYNEQFF. CDR3 nucleotides: TGTGCCAGCAGTCACCGGGACAGACAATACAATGAGCAGTTCTTC.

This clone was counted only a few times. The chain carries TRBV6-5 and TRBJ1-2, with D hard to call. The CDR3 loop spans 13 amino acids. Germline V CDR1 and CDR2: MNHEY, SVGAGI. Trimming left V 6 bases short and J 4 bases short, with 12 bases between. This CDR3 reads CASRPALGYGYTF. DNA for the CDR3: TGTGCCAGCAGACCGGCTCTCGGCTATGGCTACACCTTC.